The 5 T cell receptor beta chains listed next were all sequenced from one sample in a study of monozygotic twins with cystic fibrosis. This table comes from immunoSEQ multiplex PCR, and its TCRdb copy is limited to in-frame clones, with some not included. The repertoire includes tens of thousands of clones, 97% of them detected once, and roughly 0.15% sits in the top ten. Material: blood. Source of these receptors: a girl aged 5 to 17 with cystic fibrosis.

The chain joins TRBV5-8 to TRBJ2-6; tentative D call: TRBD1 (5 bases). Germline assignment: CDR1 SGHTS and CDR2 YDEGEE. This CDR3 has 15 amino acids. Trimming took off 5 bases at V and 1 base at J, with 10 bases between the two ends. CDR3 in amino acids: CASRARGSGANVLTF. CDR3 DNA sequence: TGTGCCAGCAGAGCTAGGGGTTCTGGGGCCAACGTCCTGACTTTC.

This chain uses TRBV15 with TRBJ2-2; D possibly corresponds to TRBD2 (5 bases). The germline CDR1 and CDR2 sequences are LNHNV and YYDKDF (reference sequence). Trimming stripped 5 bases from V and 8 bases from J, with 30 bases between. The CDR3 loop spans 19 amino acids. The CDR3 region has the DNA TGTGCCACCAGCTCCCCCCTTGGTCTAGCTGGCTTGGAAAGTGGGGAGCTGTTTTTT. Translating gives CATSSPLGLAGLESGELFF.

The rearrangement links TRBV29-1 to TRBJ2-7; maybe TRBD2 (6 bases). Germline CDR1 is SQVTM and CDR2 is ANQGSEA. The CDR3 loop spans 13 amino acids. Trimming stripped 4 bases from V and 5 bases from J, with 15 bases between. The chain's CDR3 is CSVVRAGIHEQYF. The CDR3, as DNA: TGCAGCGTTGTCCGGGCGGGGATCCACGAGCAGTACTTC.

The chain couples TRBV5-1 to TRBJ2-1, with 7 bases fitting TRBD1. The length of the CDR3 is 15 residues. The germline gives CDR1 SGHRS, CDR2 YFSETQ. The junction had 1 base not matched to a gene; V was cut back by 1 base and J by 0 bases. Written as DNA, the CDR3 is TGCGCCAGCAGCTTGACAGGGGACTCCTACAATGAGCAGTTCTTC. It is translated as CASSLTGDSYNEQFF.

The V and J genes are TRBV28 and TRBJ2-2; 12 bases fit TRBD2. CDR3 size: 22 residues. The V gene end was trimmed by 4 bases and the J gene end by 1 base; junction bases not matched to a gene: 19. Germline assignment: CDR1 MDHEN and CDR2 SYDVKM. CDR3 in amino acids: CASSSHPPRLAGVEGNTGELFF. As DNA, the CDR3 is TGTGCCAGCAGTTCCCACCCCCCTAGACTAGCGGGAGTTGAGGGGAACACCGGGGAGCTGTTTTTT. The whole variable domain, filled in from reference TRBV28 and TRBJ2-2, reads DVKVTQSSRYLVKRTGEKVFLECVQDMDHENMFWYRQDPGLGLRLIYFSYDVKMKEKGDIPEGYSVSREKKERFSLILESASTNQTSMYLCASSSHPPRLAGVEGNTGELFFGEGSRLTVL.